Shown below are 3 T cell receptor beta chains from a single sample sequenced in a study of CD8+CD57+ T cells in acquired aplastic anemia. According to the study, genomic DNA was the template for TCR beta VDJ and CDR3 profiling. TCRdb recomputed calls from the reads with MiXCR, one row per CDR3 protein. The top ten clones hold approximately 1.2% of a sample with under 350,000 distinct CDR3 sequences, 50% to 65% of them seen once. All sequencing subjects had displayed CD8+CD57+ cell expansion on flow cytometry. Specimen: sorted CD4+, CD8+, or CD8+CD57+ T cells (not recorded which) from PBMCs. The receptors derive from a human donor with aplastic anemia.

This clonotype was picked up a small number of times. The genes are TRBV7-8 and TRBJ2-7, with 7 bases matching TRBD2. Germline CDR1 reads SGHVS; CDR2 reads FQNEAQ. CDR3 length: 16 amino acids. Trimming at V came to 5 bases and at J to 1 base, leaving 11 bases not matched to a gene. CDR3: CASSRAVVAGSYEQYF. CDR3 in DNA: TGTGCCAGCAGCCGGGCCGTAGTAGCGGGTTCCTACGAGCAGTACTTC. The whole variable domain, filled in from reference TRBV7-8 and TRBJ2-7, reads GAGVSQSPRYKVAKRGQDVALRCDPISGHVSLFWYQQALGQGPEFLTYFQNEAQLDKSGLPSDRFFAERPEGSVSTLKIQRTQQEDSAVYLCASSRAVVAGSYEQYFGPGTRLTVT.

This clonotype has a count of ten or more. The genes are TRBV7-2 and TRBJ2-1; 8 nucleotides agree with TRBD2. Germline CDR1 reads SGHTA; CDR2 reads FQGNSA. V shed 4 bases and J 2 bases; nucleotides not matched to a gene: 7. CDR3 size: 16 residues. Here the CDR3 DNA reads TGTGCCAGCAGCTCACAAAGCGGGAGACCCTACAATGAGCAGTTCTTC. Translation: CASSSQSGRPYNEQFF.

This clonotype was observed at least ten times. The chain carries TRBV4-1 and TRBJ2-7, with 10 bases lining up with TRBD2. CDR1 is MGHRA and CDR2 is YSYEKL in the germline V gene. The V and J ends lost 2 bases and 5 bases, in that order; junction bases with no gene match: 6. CDR3 length: 15 amino acids. The CDR3 loop is CASSQLAGVSHEQYF. In DNA, the CDR3 is TGCGCCAGCAGCCAACTAGCGGGAGTGTCCCACGAGCAGTACTTC.